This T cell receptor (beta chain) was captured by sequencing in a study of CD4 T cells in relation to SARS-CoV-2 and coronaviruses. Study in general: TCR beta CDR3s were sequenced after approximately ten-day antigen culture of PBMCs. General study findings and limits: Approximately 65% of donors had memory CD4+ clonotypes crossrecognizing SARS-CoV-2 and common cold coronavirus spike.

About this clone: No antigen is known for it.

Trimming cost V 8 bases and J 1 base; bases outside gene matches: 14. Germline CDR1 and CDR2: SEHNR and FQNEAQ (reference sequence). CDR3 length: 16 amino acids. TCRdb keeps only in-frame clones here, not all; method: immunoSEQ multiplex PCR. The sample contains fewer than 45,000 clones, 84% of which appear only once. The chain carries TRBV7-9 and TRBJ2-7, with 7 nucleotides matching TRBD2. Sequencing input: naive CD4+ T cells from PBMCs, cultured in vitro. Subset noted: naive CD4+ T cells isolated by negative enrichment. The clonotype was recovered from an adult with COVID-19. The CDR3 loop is CASGPESSGNSYEQYF. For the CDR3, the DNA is TGTGCCAGCGGCCCAGAATCTAGCGGAAATTCCTACGAGCAGTACTTC.